The 8 T cell receptor beta chains below were found in one sample sequenced in a study of cytomegalovirus exposure and HLA in healthy donors. PCR amplification relied on 60 Vbeta primers (plus 13 Jbeta primers). The table came from immunoSEQ multiplex PCR; TCRdb's copy has only in-frame clones and leaves some out. Of approximately 120,000 clones in the sample, around four fifths are singletons; the top ten hold roughly 20%. Sample: PBMCs. The receptors originated from a man aged 18 to 35 in good health and CMV-seropositive.

The chain employs TRBV27 and TRBJ1-4; 7 positions agree with TRBD1. The CDR3 has 16 amino acids. With 5 bases clipped from V and 7 bases from J, the junction kept 13 bases outside the gene matches. Germline V lookup: CDR1 MNHEY, CDR2 SMNVEV (reference sequence). In DNA form, the CDR3 reads TGTGCCAGCAGTCGACGACAGGGAGGAAATATTGAAAAACTGTTTTTT. Protein: CASSRRQGGNIEKLFF.

This chain connects TRBV5-1 to TRBJ1-1, with a possible D match to TRBD1 (5 bases). The CDR3 runs to 16 residues. Deletions cut 0 bases from V and 4 bases from J, with 16 bases between. Germline V gene sequence: CDR1 SGHRS, CDR2 YFSETQ. CDR3 nucleotide sequence: TGCGCCAGCAGCTTGGGATCCACAGGTTGGAGCACTGAAGCTTTCTTT. The encoded protein is CASSLGSTGWSTEAFF. Full variable domain (rest looked up from reference TRBV5-1 and TRBJ1-1): KAGVTQTPRYLIKTRGQQVTLSCSPISGHRSVSWYQQTPGQGLQFLFEYFSETQRNKGNFPGRFSGRQFSNSRSEMNVSTLELGDSALYLCASSLGSTGWSTEAFFGQGTRLTVV.

The chain employs TRBV6-5 and TRBJ2-5; possible D gene TRBD2, 6 bases. The length of the CDR3 is 14 residues. Germline V gene data show CDR1 as MNHEY and CDR2 as SVGAGI. V was shortened by 5 bases and J by 4 bases, with 14 bases between the two germline ends. CDR3 sequence (DNA): TGTGCCAGCAGTGAAAGGCCGGGACTAGAGACCCAGTACTTC. This encodes CASSERPGLETQYF.

This chain connects TRBV27 to TRBJ1-4, with 8 bases aligning to TRBD1. CDR3 length: 15 amino acids. CDR1 and CDR2 from the germline V gene are MNHEY and SMNVEV (reference sequence). Losses at the gene ends were 6 bases for V and 4 bases for J; bases not matched to a gene: 7. The chain's CDR3 is CASRDRERVNEKLFF. CDR3 coding DNA: TGTGCCAGCAGGGACAGGGAACGAGTTAATGAAAAACTGTTTTTT.

In DNA, the CDR3 is TGCAGCGTTGACCGCAGCGGGATCACAGATACGCAGTATTTT. Its translation: CSVDRSGITDTQYF. The chain has TRBV29-1 and TRBJ2-3; 7 positions match TRBD2. The CDR3 totals 14 residues. The V and J ends lost 3 bases and 2 bases, in that order; junction bases with no gene match: 5. The germline V gene encodes CDR1 SQVTM and CDR2 ANQGSEA.

The genes are TRBV28 and TRBJ2-1; D might be TRBD1 (6 bases). The CDR3 sequence is 14 residues long. Germline values: CDR1 MDHEN, CDR2 SYDVKM. Deletions cut 4 bases from V and 5 bases from J, with 12 bases between. CDR3 in DNA: TGTGCCAGCAGTTCTTTTAACAGGGACAATGAGCAGTTCTTC. As protein: CASSSFNRDNEQFF.

The chain employs TRBV10-3 and TRBJ1-5, with TRBD1 matching over 9 bases. Germline V gene sequence: CDR1 ENHRY, CDR2 SYGVKD. Unmatched junction bases numbered 10, after V lost 9 bases and J lost 4 bases. The CDR3 is 15 residues long. CDR3 sequence reads: CAIRPGTGINQPQHF. The CDR3 region has the DNA TGTGCCATAAGACCGGGGACAGGGATTAATCAGCCCCAGCATTTT.

The gene calls are TRBV6-1 and TRBJ2-1; TRBD2 might be the D (6 bases). The ends were cut back, 2 bases at V and 3 bases at J, with 11 bases in the middle. The CDR3 spans 15 residues. Germline CDR1 reads MNHNS; CDR2 reads SASEGT. CDR3 residues: CASSETLAVYNEQFF. CDR3 bases: TGTGCCAGCAGTGAAACGTTAGCGGTCTACAATGAGCAGTTCTTC.